At least ten counts were recorded for the clone carrying this T cell receptor beta chain. Its antigen is still unknown. This CDR3 region has 15 residues. Trimming stripped 3 bases from V and 3 bases from J, with 14 bases between. The germline V gene encodes CDR1 MNHEY and CDR2 SMNVEV (reference sequence). The sample originates from a study of neurological immune-mediated disorders. Whole-study results and caveats: Expanded clones shared no CDR3 amino acid sequences across subjects, suggesting private repertoires in all groups. Levels of TCR clonal expansion peaked in HTLV-1-associated myelopathy and reached their lowest in multiple sclerosis, under those of healthy controls.

The cDNA was generated through 5'RACE incorporating 10-nucleotide random UMIs. From 15-18 subjects, every sequencing run obtained over 190 million TCR-beta sequences. MiXCR, applied by TCRdb to the 5' RACE reads, yields one record per CDR3 protein. The data contain roughly 80,000 distinct CDR3 sequences, under 20% of them singletons. The sequence derives from a middle-aged woman in good health. This chain joins TRBV27 and TRBJ2-5; D may correspond to TRBD1 or TRBD2 (6 bases each). The specimen sequenced was PBMCs. The DNA of the CDR3 is TGTGCCAGCAGTTTCCGAGGGGGAGGCGAAGAGACCCAGTACTTC. Translating it yields CASSFRGGGEETQYF.